The entry that follows covers one T cell receptor (beta chain) sequence. Antigen unknown. The missing conserved phenylalanine or tryptophan at the end of this CDR3 makes a read error likely. This entry is derived from a study of Graves' ophthalmopathy and Graves' hyperthyroidism. Amplification of the TCR beta CDR3 regions used RNA transcripts (as template). Following a first-round RT-PCR that used HTBI primers, a second-round multiplex PCR was carried out. TCRdb redid the calling of the multiplex PCR reads with MiXCR, one entry per CDR3 protein. The top ten hold about 2.4% of the sample, which has 300,000 to 450,000 distinct CDR3 sequences, about a sixth seen once. V gave up 5 bases and J gave up 7 bases, with 24 bases separating them. Germline CDR1 and CDR2: DFQATT and SNEGSKA (reference sequence). This CDR3 is built from 17 residues. None of the included patients had other autoimmune diseases, uncontrolled infections, pregnancy or lactation, as these led to exclusion.

General study points: Detection in blood was also observed for most expanded thyroid clonotypes above 0.001 frequency.

This rearrangement joins TRBV20-1 to TRBJ1-6, with D possibly TRBD1 on 6 matching bases. Input material: peripheral blood. The TCR sequence derives from an adult woman with stable Graves' hyperthyroidism. The CDR3 spells CSAGRQGPGSRNSPLHY. The CDR3 DNA reads as TGCAGTGCTGGAAGGCAGGGGCCCGGAAGCAGGAATTCACCCCTCCACTAT.